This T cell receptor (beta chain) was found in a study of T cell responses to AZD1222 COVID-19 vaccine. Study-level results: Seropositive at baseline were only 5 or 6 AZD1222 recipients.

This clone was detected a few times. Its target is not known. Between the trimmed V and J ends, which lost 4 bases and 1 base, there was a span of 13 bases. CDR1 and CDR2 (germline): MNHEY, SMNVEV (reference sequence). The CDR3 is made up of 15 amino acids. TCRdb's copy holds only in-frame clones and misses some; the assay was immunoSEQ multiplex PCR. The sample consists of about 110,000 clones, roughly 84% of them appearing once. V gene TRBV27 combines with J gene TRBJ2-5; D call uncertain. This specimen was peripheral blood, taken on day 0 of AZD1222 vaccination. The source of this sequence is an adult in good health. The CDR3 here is CASSSSALRQETQYF. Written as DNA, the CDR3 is TGTGCCAGCAGTTCGTCTGCCTTACGCCAAGAGACCCAGTACTTC.